This T cell receptor (beta chain) was identified in a study of blood T cell repertoires in COVID-19. The data were produced by immunoSEQ multiplex PCR, yet TCRdb's version contains in-frame clones alone and is incomplete. Altogether 70,000 to 95,000 clones are present, roughly 82% being singletons, with the ten largest covering under 25%. In its sample, this clone was seen a few times. Germline values: CDR1 GTSNPN, CDR2 SVGIG (reference sequence). Germline trimming cut 2 bases from V and 7 bases from J; bases unmatched to any gene: 8. This CDR3 is 16 amino acids long. The V and J genes are TRBV30 and TRBJ2-3; TRBD2 matches 14 bases. This sequence originates from a woman aged 45-60 years with acute or convalescent COVID-19. The sequenced sample consisted of peripheral blood. CDR3 protein: CAWSRGGLAGGNTQYF. In nucleotides, the CDR3 is TGTGCCTGGAGTCGCGGTGGACTAGCGGGGGGCAATACGCAGTATTTT.